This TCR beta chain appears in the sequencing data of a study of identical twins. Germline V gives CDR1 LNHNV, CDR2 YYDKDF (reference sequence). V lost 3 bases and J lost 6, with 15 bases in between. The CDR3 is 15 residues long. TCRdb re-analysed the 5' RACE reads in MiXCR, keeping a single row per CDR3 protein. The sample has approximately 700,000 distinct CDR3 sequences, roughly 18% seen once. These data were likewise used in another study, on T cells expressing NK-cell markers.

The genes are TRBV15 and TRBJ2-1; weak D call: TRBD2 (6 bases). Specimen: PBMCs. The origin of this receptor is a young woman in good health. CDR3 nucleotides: TGTGCCACCAGCAGTCGGAGGGCGGGGTTCAATGAGCAGTTCTTC. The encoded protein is CATSSRRAGFNEQFF.